The source of this TCR beta chain is a study of T cells in Graves' hyperthyroidism and ophthalmopathy. The CDR3 is 15 residues long. Germline values: CDR1 DFQATT, CDR2 SNEGSKA (reference sequence). With 2 bases clipped from V and 3 bases from J, the junction kept 8 bases outside the gene matches. From RNA transcripts, TCR beta CDR3 regions were amplified. HTBI primers drove first-round RT-PCR of the TCR CDR3. MiXCR was run by TCRdb on the multiplex PCR reads, yielding one entry per CDR3 protein. This sample has fewer than 850,000 distinct CDR3 sequences, with around 16% found just once. Graves' hyperthyroidism showing no ophthalmopathy progression within 18 months was considered stable. Aged 18 to 65, the patients had hyperthyroidism that was newly diagnosed and had lasted under 2 months. The authors obtained PBMCs from over 7.5 ml of fresh peripheral blood.

The sequencing sample was made of blood. The chain links TRBV20-1 to TRBJ2-7; 9 bases agree with TRBD1. This TCR derives from a man aged 50 to 60 with Graves' hyperthyroidism. The CDR3 sequence is CSARLGTGWIYEQYF. The DNA for the CDR3 is TGCAGTGCTAGATTAGGGACAGGGTGGATCTACGAGCAGTACTTC.